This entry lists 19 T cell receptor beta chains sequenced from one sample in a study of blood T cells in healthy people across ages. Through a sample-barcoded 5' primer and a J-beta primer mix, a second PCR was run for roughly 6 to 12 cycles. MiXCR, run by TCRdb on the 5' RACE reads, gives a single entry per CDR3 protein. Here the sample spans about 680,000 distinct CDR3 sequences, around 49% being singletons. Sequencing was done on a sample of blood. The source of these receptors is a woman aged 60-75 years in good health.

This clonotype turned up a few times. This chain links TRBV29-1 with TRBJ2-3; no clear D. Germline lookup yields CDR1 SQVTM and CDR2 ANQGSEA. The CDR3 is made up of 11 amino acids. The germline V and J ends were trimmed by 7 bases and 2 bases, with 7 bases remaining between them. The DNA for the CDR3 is TGCAGCGCCGGGCACACAGATACGCAGTATTTT. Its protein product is CSAGHTDTQYF.

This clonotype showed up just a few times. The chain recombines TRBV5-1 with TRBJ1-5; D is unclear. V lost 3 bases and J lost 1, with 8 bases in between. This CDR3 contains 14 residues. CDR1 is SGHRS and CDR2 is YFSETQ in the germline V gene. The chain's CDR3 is CASSSDGSNQPQHF. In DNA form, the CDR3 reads TGCGCCAGCAGCTCGGACGGGAGCAATCAGCCCCAGCATTTT.

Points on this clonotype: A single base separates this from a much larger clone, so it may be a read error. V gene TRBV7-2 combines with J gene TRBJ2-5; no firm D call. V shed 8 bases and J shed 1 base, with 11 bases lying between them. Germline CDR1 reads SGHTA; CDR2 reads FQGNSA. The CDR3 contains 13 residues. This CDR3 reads CASGSRTQETQYF. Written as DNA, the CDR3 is TGTGCCAGCGGTTCACGTACCCAAGAGACCCAGTACTTC.

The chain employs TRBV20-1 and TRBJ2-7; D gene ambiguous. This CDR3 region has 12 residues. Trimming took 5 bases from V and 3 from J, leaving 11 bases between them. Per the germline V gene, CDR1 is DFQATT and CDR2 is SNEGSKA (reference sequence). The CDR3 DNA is TGCAGTGCTCGCCTTCGGGTCTACGAGCAGTACTTC. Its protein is CSARLRVYEQYF.

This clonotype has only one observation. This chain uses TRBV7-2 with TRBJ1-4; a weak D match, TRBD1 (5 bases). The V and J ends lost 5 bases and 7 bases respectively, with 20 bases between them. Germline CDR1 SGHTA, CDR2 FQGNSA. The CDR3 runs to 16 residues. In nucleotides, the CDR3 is TGTGCCAGCAGCAGCCTATCCGGACACGAGGGTGAAAAACTGTTTTTT. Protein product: CASSSLSGHEGEKLFF.

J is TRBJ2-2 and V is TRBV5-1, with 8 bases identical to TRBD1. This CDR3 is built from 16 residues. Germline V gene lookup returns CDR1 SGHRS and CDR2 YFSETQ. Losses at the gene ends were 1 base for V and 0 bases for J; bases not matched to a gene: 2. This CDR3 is CASSLRTGTNTGELFF. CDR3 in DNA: TGCGCCAGCAGCTTGAGGACAGGGACGAACACCGGGGAGCTGTTTTTT.

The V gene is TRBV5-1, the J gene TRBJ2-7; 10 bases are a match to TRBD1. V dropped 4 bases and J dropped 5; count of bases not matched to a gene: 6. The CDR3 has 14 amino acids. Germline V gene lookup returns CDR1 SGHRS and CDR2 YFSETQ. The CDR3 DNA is TGCGCCAGCAGCACGGGACAGGGGTTGCACGAGCAGTACTTC. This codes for CASSTGQGLHEQYF. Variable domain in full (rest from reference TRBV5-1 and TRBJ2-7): KAGVTQTPRYLIKTRGQQVTLSCSPISGHRSVSWYQQTPGQGLQFLFEYFSETQRNKGNFPGRFSGRQFSNSRSEMNVSTLELGDSALYLCASSTGQGLHEQYFGPGTRLTVT.

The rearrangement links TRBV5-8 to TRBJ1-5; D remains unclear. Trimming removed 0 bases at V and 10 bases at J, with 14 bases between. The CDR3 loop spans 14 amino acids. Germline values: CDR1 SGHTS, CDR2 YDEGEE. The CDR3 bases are TGTGCCAGCAGCTTGGTGGCGGCAGCAGGCCCCCAGCATTTT. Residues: CASSLVAAAGPQHF.

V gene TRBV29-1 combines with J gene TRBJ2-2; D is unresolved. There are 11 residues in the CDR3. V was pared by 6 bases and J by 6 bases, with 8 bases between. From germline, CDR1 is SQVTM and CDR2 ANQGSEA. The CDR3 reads CSVLRSGELFF. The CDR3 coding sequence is TGCAGCGTCCTACGATCCGGGGAGCTGTTTTTT.

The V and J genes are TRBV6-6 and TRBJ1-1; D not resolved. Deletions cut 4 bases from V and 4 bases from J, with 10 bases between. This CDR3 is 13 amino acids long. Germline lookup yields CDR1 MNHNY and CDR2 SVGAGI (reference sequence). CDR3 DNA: TGTGCCAGCAGTTGCGTCGACGGCACTGAAGCTTTCTTT. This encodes CASSCVDGTEAFF.

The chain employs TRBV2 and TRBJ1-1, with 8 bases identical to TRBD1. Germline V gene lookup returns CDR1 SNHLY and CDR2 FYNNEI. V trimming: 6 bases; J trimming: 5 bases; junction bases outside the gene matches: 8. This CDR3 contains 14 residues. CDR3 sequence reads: CASRQGAVGTEAFF. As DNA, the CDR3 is TGTGCCAGCAGGCAGGGGGCGGTAGGAACTGAAGCTTTCTTT.

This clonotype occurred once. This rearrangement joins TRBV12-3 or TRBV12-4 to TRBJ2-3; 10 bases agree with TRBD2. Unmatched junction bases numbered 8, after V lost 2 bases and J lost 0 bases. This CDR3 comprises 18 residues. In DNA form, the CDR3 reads TGTGCCAGCAGTTTATCACTAGCGGGAAGGGGGAGCACAGATACGCAGTATTTT. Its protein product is CASSLSLAGRGSTDTQYF.

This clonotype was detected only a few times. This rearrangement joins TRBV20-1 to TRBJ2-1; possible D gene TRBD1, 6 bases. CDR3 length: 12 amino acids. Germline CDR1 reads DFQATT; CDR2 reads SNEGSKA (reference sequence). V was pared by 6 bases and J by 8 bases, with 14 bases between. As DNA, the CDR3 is TGCAGTGCCCAACAGGGTGGGGATGAGCAGTTCTTC. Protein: CSAQQGGDEQFF.

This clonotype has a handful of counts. CDR3 bases: TGTGCCATCAGCATAGCGGGAGGGAGCACAGATACGCAGTATTTT. This gives the protein CAISIAGGSTDTQYF. The chain has TRBV10-3 and TRBJ2-3, with 11 bases identical to TRBD2. Germline V gene data show CDR1 as ENHRY and CDR2 as SYGVKD. The junction had 2 bases not matched to a gene; V was cut back by 6 bases and J by 0 bases. The CDR3 is 15 residues long.

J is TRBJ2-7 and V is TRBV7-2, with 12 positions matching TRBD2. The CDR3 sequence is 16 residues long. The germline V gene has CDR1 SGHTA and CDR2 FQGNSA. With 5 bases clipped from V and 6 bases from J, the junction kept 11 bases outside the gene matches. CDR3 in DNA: TGTGCCAGCAGCCCAGCCCCTAGCGGGAGGGCCGTCGAGCAGTACTTC. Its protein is CASSPAPSGRAVEQYF. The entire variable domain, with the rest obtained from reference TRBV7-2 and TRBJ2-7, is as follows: GAGVSQSPSNKVTEKGKDVELRCDPISGHTALYWYRQSLGQGLEFLIYFQGNSAPDKSGLPSDRFSAERTGGSVSTLTIQRTQQEDSAVYLCASSPAPSGRAVEQYFGPGTRLTVT.

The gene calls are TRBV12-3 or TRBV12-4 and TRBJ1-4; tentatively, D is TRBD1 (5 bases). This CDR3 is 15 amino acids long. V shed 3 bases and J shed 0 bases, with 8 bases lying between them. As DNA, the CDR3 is TGTGCCAGCAGTTTCCAGGGCACAACTAATGAAAAACTGTTTTTT. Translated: CASSFQGTTNEKLFF.

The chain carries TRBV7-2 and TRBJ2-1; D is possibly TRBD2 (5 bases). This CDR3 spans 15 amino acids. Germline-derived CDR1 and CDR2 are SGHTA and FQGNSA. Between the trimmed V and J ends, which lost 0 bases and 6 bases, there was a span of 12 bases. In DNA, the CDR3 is TGTGCCAGCAGCTTAGCGAGGGCAGCCCCCAATGAGCAGTTCTTC. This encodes CASSLARAAPNEQFF.

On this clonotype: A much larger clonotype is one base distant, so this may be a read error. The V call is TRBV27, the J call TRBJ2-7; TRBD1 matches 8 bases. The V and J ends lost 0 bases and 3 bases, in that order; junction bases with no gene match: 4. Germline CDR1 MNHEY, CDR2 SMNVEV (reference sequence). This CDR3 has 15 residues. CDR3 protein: CASSLSTGQVYEQYF. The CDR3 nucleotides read TGTGCCAGCAGTTTATCGACGGGACAGGTCTACGAGCAGTACTTC.

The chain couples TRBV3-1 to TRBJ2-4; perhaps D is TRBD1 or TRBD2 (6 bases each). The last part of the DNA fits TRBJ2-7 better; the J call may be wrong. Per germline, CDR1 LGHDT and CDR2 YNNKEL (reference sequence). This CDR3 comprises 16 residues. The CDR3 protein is CASSQDLYREDYEQYF. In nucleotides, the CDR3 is TGTGCCAGCAGCCAAGATCTCTACAGGGAGGACTACGAGCAGTACTTC.